This T cell receptor (beta chain) was sequenced during a study of HIV-infected patients and healthy controls (dated by TCRdb to the mid-2010s). Library method: 5' RACE. Sequencing was carried out with an Illumina MiSeq. The public reads were reprocessed in TCRdb via fastp at Q25 and MiXCR, keeping in-frame beta chains. Rows are combined by CDR3 protein, so each entry shows the most common genes and DNA. The sample table holds some 67,000 distinct CDR3 sequences, of which roughly a sixth were seen once. The ten largest clones take up approximately 5% of the sample. In this sample, this clonotype turned up many times. Its antigen is still unknown. Base qualities are not recorded, but no much larger clone differs from it by a single base. CDR1 and CDR2 were assigned from the germline V gene as MDHEN and SYDVKM. Measured from the cysteine to the phenylalanine, the CDR3 is 12 residues long. The read is trimmed to its CDR3 DNA, 36 bases read in frame from base 1. V and J lose 6 bases and 7 bases, and a span of 9 bases separates them.

The V gene is TRBV28 and the J gene is TRBJ1-4; no D gene call is confident. The sequenced sample consisted of CD4+ T cells from blood. The source is a human donor in good health. The CDR3 region: CASSSRVEKLFF. At the DNA level, the sequence is TGTGCCAGCAGCTCCCGGGTTGAAAAACTGTTTTTT. Here the CDR3 is joined to the reference TRBV28 and TRBJ1-4 genes, and the full variable domain is: DVKVTQSSRYLVKRTGEKVFLECVQDMDHENMFWYRQDPGLGLRLIYFSYDVKMKEKGDIPEGYSVSREKKERFSLILESASTNQTSMYLCASSSRVEKLFFGSGTQLSVL.